These T cell receptor beta chains were read from a single sample in a study of vaccination and CD4 T cells after COVID-19. TCRdb ran MiXCR on the PCR reads and lists one entry per CDR3 protein. The table shows about 19,000 distinct CDR3 sequences, with approximately 63% occurring only once. Their cognate antigens are unknown. The specimen sequenced was CD4+ T cells from blood, cultured in vitro. All receptors come from a human donor who had recovered from COVID-19. CDR3s include the opening cysteine and the closing phenylalanine or tryptophan. D genes are given only for firm matches. Clone size appears in some rows only: once, few, many, or a class for an expanded clone.

V	size	J	D	DNA	CDR3
TRBV10-3	NA	TRBJ2-7	NA	TGTGCCATCGCGAGGGAAAATACCTACGAGCAGTACTTC	CAIARENTYEQYF
TRBV7-2	NA	TRBJ1-6	NA	TGTGCCAGCAGCCCCGTTCGGGTCGGCGGCAATTCACCCCTCCACTTT	CASSPVRVGGNSPLHF
TRBV7-9	few	TRBJ1-2	TRBD1	TGTGCCAGCAGCTTGCGACAGGGGTCGTATGGCTACACCTTC	CASSLRQGSYGYTF
TRBV27	NA	TRBJ2-1	NA	TGTGCCAGCAGGGCGGGTGGGGGGACCTGGGGTGAGCAGTTCTTC	CASRAGGGTWGEQFF
TRBV6-1	NA	TRBJ2-3	TRBD2	TGTGCCAGCGGCCGTAGCGGGTCGGGCACAGATACGCAGTATTTT	CASGRSGSGTDTQYF
TRBV19	NA	TRBJ2-5	NA	TGTGCCAGTAGTATGCAAACGATGGGAGAGACCCAGTACTTC	CASSMQTMGETQYF
TRBV28	NA	TRBJ2-7	NA	TGTGCCAGCAGTTCCAGGACCCTGGATCCCTACGAGCAGTACTTC	CASSSRTLDPYEQYF
TRBV20-1	NA	TRBJ1-3	TRBD1	TGCAGTGCTAGAGAAGTGGGACAGTTTTCCTCTGGAAACACCATATATTTT	CSAREVGQFSSGNTIYF
TRBV27	NA	TRBJ2-5	NA	TGTGCCAGCAGTTTATTAGCCGGAGGGGAGACCCAGTACTTC	CASSLLAGGETQYF
TRBV20-1	NA	TRBJ2-5	TRBD2	TGCAGTGCTAGTCGCGGGAGAATCGGGGAGACCCAGTACTTC	CSASRGRIGETQYF
TRBV6-1	NA	TRBJ2-5	NA	TGTGCCAGCTCCTTAAGGGGGGAGACCCAGTACTTC	CASSLRGETQYF
TRBV11-2	NA	TRBJ2-7	TRBD1	TGTGCCAGCAGCTTAGACGGACAGGGGGCGGGCGAGCAGTACTTC	CASSLDGQGAGEQYF
TRBV19	NA	TRBJ2-3	NA	TGTGCCAGTGAGGGGCACGCAGATACGCAGTATTTT	CASEGHADTQYF
TRBV28	NA	TRBJ1-5	NA	TGTGCCAGCAGACCGTCAGGGGTTAGCAATCAGCCCCAGCATTTT	CASRPSGVSNQPQHF
TRBV19	NA	TRBJ2-7	NA	TGTGCCAGTAGTATAAGTGGAAATTCCTACGAGCAGTACTTC	CASSISGNSYEQYF
TRBV19	NA	TRBJ2-2	NA	TGTGCCAGTAGTATAGATCGCAGGGGCACCGGGGAGCTGTTTTTT	CASSIDRRGTGELFF
TRBV6-1	NA	TRBJ1-6	NA	TGTGCCAGCAGTCCAAGAGGAGTAGGGTATAATTCACCCCTCCACTTT	CASSPRGVGYNSPLHF
TRBV10-1	few	TRBJ2-3	NA	TGCGCCAGCGCAGGGAGCGCAGATACGCAGTATTTT	CASAGSADTQYF
TRBV7-9	NA	TRBJ1-3	NA	TGTGCCAGCAGCTTAACTCGAAGTGGGGGGAACACCATATATTTT	CASSLTRSGGNTIYF
TRBV27	few	TRBJ1-1	NA	TGTGCCAGCAGTTGGGCGGGGCTTGGGACTGAAGCTTTCTTT	CASSWAGLGTEAFF
TRBV6-2/TRBV6-3	NA	TRBJ2-3	NA	TGTGCCAGCAGCGTATCGACTAGAGCGGCGGATACGCAGTATTTT	CASSVSTRAADTQYF
TRBV5-1	NA	TRBJ1-3	NA	TGCGCCAGCAGCGAGGACAAGCCAACATCTGGAAACACCATATATTTT	CASSEDKPTSGNTIYF
TRBV7-2	NA	TRBJ2-7	TRBD1	TGTGCCAGCAGCCTCTCACAGGGGGTATCCTACGAGCAGTACTTC	CASSLSQGVSYEQYF
TRBV2	few	TRBJ1-1	NA	TGTGCCAGCAGCATAGGACGGAAGAACACTGAAGCTTTCTTT	CASSIGRKNTEAFF
TRBV7-9	once	TRBJ1-3	NA	TGTGCCAGCAGCTTGTGGACAGGAAACACCATATATTTT	CASSLWTGNTIYF
TRBV28	NA	TRBJ1-6	NA	TGTGCCAGCAATGGCGGAGGATCACCCCTCCACTTT	CASNGGGSPLHF
TRBV6-2/TRBV6-3	NA	TRBJ2-7	TRBD2	TGTGCCAGCAGTTGGGTCGGGAGGAGGGAGCAGTACTTC	CASSWVGRREQYF
TRBV29-1	once	TRBJ2-5	TRBD1	TGCAGCGTTTCCCCTAGTGGGGGACAGGGACGGACCCAGTACTTC	CSVSPSGGQGRTQYF
TRBV5-1	NA	TRBJ1-3	TRBD1	TGCGCCAGCAGACATGGACAGGAGGCTGGAAACACCATATATTTT	CASRHGQEAGNTIYF
TRBV7-9	NA	TRBJ1-2	NA	TGTGCCAGCAGACCCGCCCCGGGTCCCGATTTAATTTTGGAGGGCTACACCTTC	CASRPAPGPDLILEGYTF
TRBV24-1	NA	TRBJ2-7	NA	TGTGCCACCAGTAACAGCTACGAGCAGTACTTC	CATSNSYEQYF
TRBV6-5	NA	TRBJ2-7	TRBD2	TGTGCCAGCAGTTACTCACAAGCGGGAAGTAGGTACGAGCAGTACTTC	CASSYSQAGSRYEQYF
TRBV27	once	TRBJ2-3	NA	TGTGCCAGCAGTTTAGGACCCGGTAAGATCACAGATACGCAGTATTTT	CASSLGPGKITDTQYF
TRBV7-9	few	TRBJ1-6	NA	TGTGCCAGCAGCCCGTCATTAGCCCTACCCCTCCACTTT	CASSPSLALPLHF
TRBV30	NA	TRBJ1-6	TRBD1	TGTGCCTGGAATCGGGACAGGGTAATCTCACCCCTCCACTTT	CAWNRDRVISPLHF
TRBV5-4	NA	TRBJ2-3	TRBD1	TGTGCCAGCAGCAGGAGAGGTCAGGGGGCCGCAGATACGCAGTATTTT	CASSRRGQGAADTQYF
TRBV27	NA	TRBJ2-2	NA	TGTGCCAGCAGTTTGTCAGGGAGGAACACCGGGGAGCTGTTTTTT	CASSLSGRNTGELFF
TRBV6-1	NA	TRBJ1-6	TRBD1	TGTGCCACAAAGACAGGGAAGGTTTCACCCCTCCACTTT	CATKTGKVSPLHF
TRBV6-4	NA	TRBJ1-2	TRBD1	TGTGCCAGCAGATCCACAGGGGAGGGCGGCTACACCTTC	CASRSTGEGGYTF
TRBV7-3	NA	TRBJ2-1	TRBD2	TGTGCCAGCAGCACCTCGACTAGCGGGAGACCGAATGAGCAGTTCTTC	CASSTSTSGRPNEQFF
TRBV20-1	NA	TRBJ2-7	NA	TGCAGTGCTAGAGACCGCAATATCCTCTACGAGCAGTACTTC	CSARDRNILYEQYF
TRBV7-2	NA	TRBJ1-2	TRBD1	TGTGCCAGCAGCTCGCCGCGGGGGCGGGACAGCTATGGCTACACCTTC	CASSSPRGRDSYGYTF
TRBV28	NA	TRBJ2-7	TRBD2	TGTGCCAGCAGGAGAGGGACTAGCGGGAGGCGCGAGCAGTACTTC	CASRRGTSGRREQYF
TRBV20-1	NA	TRBJ2-1	TRBD2	TGCAGTGCTAGAGATTCGTTACTAGCGGGAGTAGGTGAGCAGTTCTTC	CSARDSLLAGVGEQFF
TRBV19	NA	TRBJ2-2	NA	TGTGCCAGTAGTAGACGGACAGGGGAGCTGTTTTTT	CASSRRTGELFF
TRBV15	NA	TRBJ2-5	TRBD2	TGTGCCACCAGCAGAGATACATGGCTAGCGGACCGCCAGTACCAAGAGACCCAGTACTTC	CATSRDTWLADRQYQETQYF
TRBV2	once	TRBJ1-2	TRBD1	TGTGCCAGCAGATACAGGGGAGCCAACTGGGATGGCTACACCTTC	CASRYRGANWDGYTF
TRBV6-1	NA	TRBJ1-4	TRBD1	TGTGCCAGCAGTGAACCCGCAGGGGGCGCTGAAAAACTGTTTTTT	CASSEPAGGAEKLFF
TRBV2	NA	TRBJ1-2	TRBD1	TGTGCCAGCAGTGAGATATTTACGACAGGGTTGGCTGGCTACACCTTC	CASSEIFTTGLAGYTF
TRBV6-1	few	TRBJ2-7	TRBD2	TGTGCCAGCAGTGGTAGCGGGAGCTCCTACGAGCAGTACTTC	CASSGSGSSYEQYF
TRBV6-1	once	TRBJ2-3	TRBD2	TGTGCCAGCAGTGAAAGCGGGGCAGATACGCAGTATTTT	CASSESGADTQYF
TRBV6-2/TRBV6-3	NA	TRBJ1-2	TRBD1	TGTGCCAGCAGTTACTCGGGGACAGGGGGAAGAAATGGCTACACCTTC	CASSYSGTGGRNGYTF
TRBV19	NA	TRBJ1-2	NA	TGTGCCAGTAGTAGTCCCGGGGGAGCCTATGGCTACACCTTC	CASSSPGGAYGYTF
TRBV6-1	NA	TRBJ1-1	TRBD1	TGTGCCAGCAGTGAACTAGGGGGCTGGGGGAACACTGAAGCTTTCTTT	CASSELGGWGNTEAFF
TRBV10-3	NA	TRBJ1-2	TRBD1	TGTGCCATCAGGGGGAACGGACAGGGCGGAGACTATGGCTACACCTTC	CAIRGNGQGGDYGYTF
TRBV27	few	TRBJ1-5	NA	TGTGCCAGCAGTTCTCTCATCCGGGAAACTCAGCCCCAGCATTTT	CASSSLIRETQPQHF
TRBV7-9	NA	TRBJ2-1	NA	TGTGCCAGCAGCTTAGAACATCCAAGGTGGATCTTC	CASSLEHPRWIF
TRBV25-1	once	TRBJ2-4	NA	TGTGCCAGCAGTGGACGGACAGAGCTAGCCAAAAACATTCAGTACTTC	CASSGRTELAKNIQYF
TRBV7-2	NA	TRBJ2-7	NA	TGTGCCAGCAGCTTAAGAGGGGGGTACGAGCAGTACTTC	CASSLRGGYEQYF
TRBV30	NA	TRBJ1-2	NA	TGTGCCTGGAGTGCCTTGGACTGGAACTATGGCTACACCTTC	CAWSALDWNYGYTF